This T cell receptor beta chain was obtained from a study of cytomegalovirus exposure and HLA in healthy donors. V was shortened by 6 bases and J by 8 bases, with 19 bases between the two germline ends. CDR1 and CDR2 (germline): MNHNY, SVGAGI (reference sequence). The CDR3 runs to 14 residues. General study results and limits: Specificity for CMV antigens was confirmed in vitro for a few of the CMV-associated chains. Cytomegalovirus-associated status was assigned to about 170 TCR beta chains. The tendency of first-cohort TCR clusters to co-occur in the roughly 110 validation repertoires was identified by a subsequent analysis.

The donors were members of the validation cohort, which comprised 90 to 150 subjects and was separate from the first cohort of 670 or so subjects. Using immunoSEQ multiplex PCR, the repertoire was profiled, and TCRdb retains in-frame clones only, with some absent. The table records 150,000 to 200,000 clones, approximately 85% of them present only once. With respect to this clone: The target antigen is unknown.

V gene TRBV6-6 combines with J gene TRBJ1-1, with D possibly matching TRBD1 (5 bases). This TCR was sampled from a woman under 30 in good health and CMV-seronegative. Sequencing was performed on PBMCs. The CDR3 spells CASSPHRWGYEAFF. The DNA of the CDR3 is TGTGCCAGCAGCCCTCATAGGTGGGGCTACGAAGCTTTCTTT.